The present TCR beta chain was sequenced within a study of T cell responses to AZD1222 COVID-19 vaccine. Study conclusions and caveats: Donors, mostly white British, included more females; clonal diversity was possibly underestimated.

CDR1 MNHNS and CDR2 SASEGT come from the germline V gene. V lost 3 bases, J lost 6 bases, and 17 bases lay in between. The CDR3 totals 15 residues. In regard to this clone: What it binds is unknown.

Using immunoSEQ multiplex PCR, the repertoire was profiled, and TCRdb retains in-frame clones only, with some absent. The sample comprises roughly 65,000 clones, about three quarters of which are singletons, and around 10% rests with the top ten. The TCR comes from an adult in good health. The sample was peripheral blood, taken on day 0 of AZD1222 vaccination. The genes are TRBV6-1 and TRBJ2-5, with D perhaps matching TRBD2 (5 bases). CDR3 DNA: TGTGCCAGCAGTGAGCGGACTTCAAGGGCGAAGACCCAGTACTTC. Its protein product is CASSERTSRAKTQYF.